The clone carrying this T cell receptor beta chain was seen ten or more times. What it recognizes is unknown. The germline V and J ends were trimmed by 7 bases and 0 bases, with 13 bases remaining between them. The CDR3 loop spans 15 amino acids. Time point in this sample: patch test 2, 6 weeks after DPC sensitization. Sample treatment: therapeutic diphenylcyclopropenone sensitization with weekly scalp DPC. This specimen comes from a study of human T cells and chemical hapten exposure. Overall study: Diphenylcyclopropenone was administered weekly to the scalp of patients throughout the roughly 23-week study.

Each CDR3 protein is one row after TCRdb ran MiXCR on the RACE reads. The table lists a few hundred thousand distinct CDR3 sequences, about 6% of them singletons. General observations from the study: Significantly more large CDR3 similarity clusters were formed by expanded TCRs than by controls.

Material: whole blood, obtained in connection with sensitization to the hapten diphenylcyclopropenone (DPC). This rearrangement joins TRBV12-3 or TRBV12-4 to TRBJ2-1; TRBD2 is a possible D gene (6 bases). The sequence was collected from a woman between 18 and 29 years old with alopecia areata. Some clones in this sample may be carry-over from other donors' samples. The DNA for the CDR3 is TGTGCCAGCACCCTATCGCGGGGCTCCTACAATGAGCAGTTCTTC. Amino acid sequence: CASTLSRGSYNEQFF.